A single sample is the source of the 4 T cell receptor beta chains below, sequenced in a study of blood T cell repertoires in COVID-19. Generated by immunoSEQ multiplex PCR, the TCRdb table keeps only in-frame clones and is missing some. The table includes 250,000 to 400,000 clones, 90% detected once. Source material: peripheral blood. Receptors originate from a woman under 40 with COVID-19, enrolled during active disease.

The rearrangement links TRBV7-9 to TRBJ2-7; no reliable D call. Trimming pared 1 base from V and 0 bases from J, leaving 13 bases between. Germline values: CDR1 SEHNR, CDR2 FQNEAQ (reference sequence). The CDR3 is 16 amino acids. CDR3 loop: CASSLVERLSSYEQYF. For the CDR3, the DNA is TGTGCCAGCAGCTTAGTAGAGCGCCTAAGCTCCTACGAGCAGTACTTC. The whole variable domain, filled in from reference TRBV7-9 and TRBJ2-7, reads DTGVSQNPRHKITKRGQNVTFRCDPISEHNRLYWYRQTLGQGPEFLTYFQNEAQLEKSRLLSDRFSAERPKGSFSTLEIQRTEQGDSAMYLCASSLVERLSSYEQYFGPGTRLTVT.

The chain employs TRBV7-6 and TRBJ1-1; possibly TRBD1 for D (6 bases). Deletions cut 10 bases from V and 6 bases from J, with 12 bases between. This CDR3 is 11 amino acids long. Germline assignment: CDR1 SGHVS and CDR2 FNYEAQ. The CDR3 DNA is TGTGCCACCACTGAGGGGGCTGAAGCTTTCTTT. It codes for CATTEGAEAFF.

The rearrangement joins TRBV5-4 to TRBJ2-1; 8 bases line up with TRBD2. The germline CDR1 and CDR2 sequences are SGHNT and YYREEE (reference sequence). This CDR3 has 15 residues. Trimming took 2 bases from V and 1 from J; bases not matched to a gene: 2. The CDR3 region has the DNA TGTGCCAGCAGCTTTCCTAGCGGGTCCTACAATGAGCAGTTCTTC. This codes for CASSFPSGSYNEQFF.

The chain uses TRBV7-9 and TRBJ1-2; 8 bases are shared with TRBD1. The CDR3 extends over 14 amino acids. J gave up 7 bases and V 1 base, and 5 bases lay outside the gene matches. CDR1 SEHNR and CDR2 FQNEAQ come from the germline V gene (reference sequence). The CDR3 loop is CASSLGQGIGGYTF. The CDR3 region has the DNA TGTGCCAGCAGCTTAGGACAGGGGATTGGTGGCTACACCTTC.